This record looks at one T cell receptor beta chain sequence and its context. Its specific antigen is unknown. No base-level quality is on record; no much larger clone is a single base apart. The CDR3 runs 12 residues from the cysteine to the phenylalanine. The only DNA kept is the CDR3, 36 bases in frame from the first base. Deletion took 5 bases off V and 2 bases off J, with a span of 6 bases between the germline ends. Via the germline V gene (reference sequence), CDR1 is MNHEY and CDR2 SMNVEV. No patient had received any treatment before thyroid surgery. Patient clinical samples collected from the early 2010s to the late 2010s were retrospectively analysed using T-cell receptor beta sequencing. The data originate from a study of metastatic and nonmetastatic thyroid tumors (dated by TCRdb to the early 2020s). The study in broad terms: Repertoires were compared across peripheral blood and tumor or nodule tissue samples from malignant and benign thyroid patients.

Study-wide conclusions, independent of this receptor: TCR beta diversity was reported as significantly higher in malignant tumors than in benign nodules, in both blood and tumor samples.

Library construction relied on PCR. Instrument used: Illumina HiSeq 4000. High-throughput sequencing was used to profile the CDR3 region of the TCR beta-chain in every patient. Regarding the original processing steps: CDR3 differences across clinicopathological groups were used to build a classifier for discriminating distant-metastatic papillary thyroid cancer patients. The Shannon index was used to measure repertoire diversity, and the Morisita-Horn index was used to measure how similar tumor and blood repertoires were. Using fastp trimming at Q25 and MiXCR clonotype assembly, TCRdb reanalyzed the public sequencing data and kept in-frame beta chains. None of the V and J calls come from the authors' own analysis; TCRdb made them. Present in this sample are approximately 17,000 clones, about 25% of which were seen just once. Less than 11% of the sample rests with the top ten.

This TCR derives from a female donor with papillary thyroid cancer or a benign thyroid nodule (not recorded which). Some clones in this sample may be carry-over from other donors' samples. Sequencing used adjacent normal tissue. The chain links TRBV27 with TRBJ2-5, with the D gene not confidently named. The DNA sequence is given as TGTGCCAGCAGTAATCTGCAAGAGACCCAGTACTTC. Translated, this is CASSNLQETQYF.